Listed below are T cell receptor beta chains from one sample, sequenced in a study of T cell responses to AZD1222 COVID-19 vaccine. The assay was immunoSEQ multiplex PCR, and TCRdb's table has in-frame clones only and misses some. The sample holds 140,000 or so clones, 70% to 90% seen once. The specimen comprised peripheral blood, sampled on day 0 of AZD1222 vaccination. All receptors come from an adult in good health. Both conserved end residues are part of each CDR3. A D gene is named only where the DNA matches it firmly. Expanded clones get a size class; other rows say once, few or many, or leave the size out.

DNA: TGTGCCACCAGCGTTGGGACTTTGCAGTACTTC; CDR3: CATSVGTLQYF; size: -; D: -; J: TRBJ2-7; length: 11; V: TRBV15
DNA: TGTGCCACCAGTGTCGGATCCGGGACAGGGTTCCAAGAGACCCAGTACTTC; CDR3: CATSVGSGTGFQETQYF; size: -; D: TRBD1; J: TRBJ2-5; length: 17; V: TRBV24-1
DNA: TGTGCCATCACCGGGGGGTCCACTGAAGCTTTCTTT; CDR3: CAITGGSTEAFF; size: -; D: -; J: TRBJ1-1; length: 12; V: TRBV10-3
DNA: TGTGCCAGCAGTGACGCCGGGACACCTTATGGCTACACCTTC; CDR3: CASSDAGTPYGYTF; size: -; D: -; J: TRBJ1-2; length: 14; V: TRBV6-1
DNA: TGTGCCAGTAGTATGGGGCTAGCGGCCGGGTACGAGCAGTACTTC; CDR3: CASSMGLAAGYEQYF; size: -; D: TRBD2; J: TRBJ2-7; length: 15; V: TRBV19
DNA: TGTGCCAGCCATTCCGACAGGCTGAACACTGAAGCTTTCTTT; CDR3: CASHSDRLNTEAFF; size: -; D: -; J: TRBJ1-1; length: 14; V: TRBV5-8
DNA: TGTGCCAGTAGTATGGGACAGAAGGGCACTGAAGCTTTCTTT; CDR3: CASSMGQKGTEAFF; size: -; D: TRBD1; J: TRBJ1-1; length: 14; V: TRBV19
DNA: TGTGCCAGCAGCTTCGGATCGGCACAGCTGAGCTACGAGCAGTACTTC; CDR3: CASSFGSAQLSYEQYF; size: -; D: -; J: TRBJ2-7; length: 16; V: TRBV5-5
DNA: TGTGCCAGTAGTACCGGAGACAGGTCTAATAACTATGGCTACACCTTC; CDR3: CASSTGDRSNNYGYTF; size: once; D: -; J: TRBJ1-2; length: 16; V: TRBV19
DNA: TGTGCCAGCTCAACACAGACAGGGGGTCGCTCTGGAAACACCATATATTTT; CDR3: CASSTQTGGRSGNTIYF; size: -; D: TRBD1; J: TRBJ1-3; length: 17; V: TRBV18
DNA: TGTGCCAGCAGCTTGGACCCTACCTTCCTAGCGTTCTCTGGGGGGTACTTC; CDR3: CASSLDPTFLAFSGGYF; size: -; D: -; J: TRBJ2-7; length: 17; V: TRBV7-2
DNA: TGTGCCTGGAGTGTCGAAGAGCAGTACTTC; CDR3: CAWSVEEQYF; size: -; D: -; J: TRBJ2-7; length: 10; V: TRBV30
DNA: TGTGCCAGCAGCCAAGACAGGGGGCGGGAGCAGTACTTC; CDR3: CASSQDRGREQYF; size: -; D: TRBD1; J: TRBJ2-7; length: 13; V: TRBV3-1/TRBV3-2
DNA: TGTGCCAGCAGGGCCGGGACAGTGTACTACGAGCAGTACTTC; CDR3: CASRAGTVYYEQYF; size: -; D: TRBD1; J: TRBJ2-7; length: 14; V: TRBV27
DNA: TGTGCCAGCAGCTTATTTCACAGGGATTATTCACCCCTCCACTTT; CDR3: CASSLFHRDYSPLHF; size: few; D: -; J: TRBJ1-6; length: 15; V: TRBV7-2
DNA: TGTGCCAGCAGCTTAGTGGTAGCGGGGGGGGTCCCCGGGGAGCTGTTTTTT; CDR3: CASSLVVAGGVPGELFF; size: -; D: TRBD2; J: TRBJ2-2; length: 17; V: TRBV7-2
DNA: TGTGCCAGCAGCTTAGCGGGACAGACTGAAGCTTTCTTT; CDR3: CASSLAGQTEAFF; size: -; D: TRBD1; J: TRBJ1-1; length: 13; V: TRBV7-8
DNA: TGCGCCAGCAGCTTGGATTCGAGCTCTGGGGCCAACGTCCTGACTTTC; CDR3: CASSLDSSSGANVLTF; size: few; D: -; J: TRBJ2-6; length: 16; V: TRBV5-1
DNA: TGTGCCAGCAGTTTGGGTATCGGCACTGAAGCTTTCTTT; CDR3: CASSLGIGTEAFF; size: -; D: -; J: TRBJ1-1; length: 13; V: TRBV2
DNA: TGTGCCAGCTCACCACCGGGGACTAACTATGGCTACACCTTC; CDR3: CASSPPGTNYGYTF; size: -; D: -; J: TRBJ1-2; length: 14; V: TRBV18
DNA: TGTGCCGGAGTAACAGGGGGGGTCACTGAAGCTTTCTTT; CDR3: CAGVTGGVTEAFF; size: -; D: TRBD1; J: TRBJ1-1; length: 13; V: TRBV30
DNA: TGTGCCAGCAGCTTTAAGGACAGGGATCAAGAGACCCAGTACTTC; CDR3: CASSFKDRDQETQYF; size: -; D: TRBD1; J: TRBJ2-5; length: 15; V: TRBV7-9
DNA: TGTGCCAGCAGCTCTAGCAACCACAGGGCTAACTATGGCTACACCTTC; CDR3: CASSSSNHRANYGYTF; size: -; D: -; J: TRBJ1-2; length: 16; V: TRBV7-8
DNA: TGTGCCAGCAGCCAAGGACAGTTCGAGGGAAACACCATATATTTT; CDR3: CASSQGQFEGNTIYF; size: few; D: -; J: TRBJ1-3; length: 15; V: TRBV3-1/TRBV3-2
DNA: TGTGCCAGCAGTCAAGTTTCAGGGGCCTACTATGGCTACACCTTC; CDR3: CASSQVSGAYYGYTF; size: -; D: -; J: TRBJ1-2; length: 15; V: TRBV3-1/TRBV3-2
DNA: TGCGCCAGCAGCTTATATGACAGAGAAGGCTACACCTTC; CDR3: CASSLYDREGYTF; size: -; D: -; J: TRBJ1-2; length: 13; V: TRBV5-1
DNA: TGCGCCAGCAGCTCAACAGGGCAGCAAGAGACCCAGTACTTC; CDR3: CASSSTGQQETQYF; size: -; D: -; J: TRBJ2-5; length: 14; V: TRBV4-1
DNA: TGTGCCAGCAGCTTAGTCAGTGGTAGCAATCAGCCCCAGCATTTT; CDR3: CASSLVSGSNQPQHF; size: -; D: -; J: TRBJ1-5; length: 15; V: TRBV7-2
DNA: TGTGCCAGCAGTATCCCCGGGGGCACTGAAGCTTTCTTT; CDR3: CASSIPGGTEAFF; size: -; D: -; J: TRBJ1-1; length: 13; V: TRBV27
DNA: TGTGCCAGCAACGATTCCCCAGGGTCCACCATATATTTT; CDR3: CASNDSPGSTIYF; size: -; D: -; J: TRBJ1-3; length: 13; V: TRBV12-3/TRBV12-4
DNA: TGTGCCACCAGTGACCCGGTGGGACTAAGTTCCTACAATGAGCAGTTCTTC; CDR3: CATSDPVGLSSYNEQFF; size: few; D: TRBD2; J: TRBJ2-1; length: 17; V: TRBV24-1
DNA: TGTGCCAGTAGTGGGACTCTATACGAGCAGTACTTC; CDR3: CASSGTLYEQYF; size: few; D: -; J: TRBJ2-7; length: 12; V: TRBV19
DNA: TGCGCCAGCAGCCAAGGTCCCCGGGTGGGGACTGGAAACACCATATATTTT; CDR3: CASSQGPRVGTGNTIYF; size: -; D: -; J: TRBJ1-3; length: 17; V: TRBV4-1
DNA: TGTGCCAGTAGTCCCCGACTAGCGACCAATGAGCAGTTCTTC; CDR3: CASSPRLATNEQFF; size: -; D: TRBD2; J: TRBJ2-1; length: 14; V: TRBV19
DNA: TGTGCCAGCAGCAAAGTCGACCCGGGACTAGCGGGAGGGAGCTCCTACAATGAGCAGTTCTTC; CDR3: CASSKVDPGLAGGSSYNEQFF; size: -; D: -; J: TRBJ2-1; length: 21; V: TRBV21-1
DNA: TGTGCCAGTAGTATCGGGGGGGGATTGGGAGCTTTCTTT; CDR3: CASSIGGGLGAFF; size: -; D: -; J: TRBJ1-1; length: 13; V: TRBV19
DNA: TGTGCCAGCAGCCTGACGCACAGGGACAGGGTCGTTGAAAAACTGTTTTTT; CDR3: CASSLTHRDRVVEKLFF; size: -; D: TRBD1; J: TRBJ1-4; length: 17; V: TRBV7-2
DNA: TGTGCCAGCAGACCTAGGGGCTCCCATGGCTACACCTTC; CDR3: CASRPRGSHGYTF; size: -; D: -; J: TRBJ1-2; length: 13; V: TRBV7-8
DNA: TGTGCCAGCAGCCAGACTAGCGGGGTTAGTTTTAATGAGCAGTTCTTC; CDR3: CASSQTSGVSFNEQFF; size: -; D: TRBD2; J: TRBJ2-1; length: 16; V: TRBV7-2
DNA: TGTGTCAGCAGCAAAATAGGGGTCGACTCCGCAGATACGCAGTATTTT; CDR3: CVSSKIGVDSADTQYF; size: -; D: -; J: TRBJ2-3; length: 16; V: TRBV28
DNA: TGTGCCAGCAGCCTACCTGGACGAGGAAACACCATATATTTT; CDR3: CASSLPGRGNTIYF; size: -; D: -; J: TRBJ1-3; length: 14; V: TRBV11-3
DNA: TGTGCCAGCAGCCGGGACTACACAGATACGCAGTATTTT; CDR3: CASSRDYTDTQYF; size: -; D: TRBD2; J: TRBJ2-3; length: 13; V: TRBV5-6
DNA: TGTGCCAGCACTATGGACAGAGACGAGCAGTACTTC; CDR3: CASTMDRDEQYF; size: once; D: -; J: TRBJ2-7; length: 12; V: TRBV2
DNA: TGTGCCTGGAGTGTAGGTGGAGTTGCCGGGGAGCTGTTTTTT; CDR3: CAWSVGGVAGELFF; size: once; D: -; J: TRBJ2-2; length: 14; V: TRBV30
DNA: TGTGCCAGCAGTGACTCAGGACCCACCGGGGAGCTGTTTTTT; CDR3: CASSDSGPTGELFF; size: medium-sized; D: -; J: TRBJ2-2; length: 14; V: TRBV6-4
DNA: TGTGCCAGCAGGATATATAGCAATCAGCCCCAGCATTTT; CDR3: CASRIYSNQPQHF; size: once; D: -; J: TRBJ1-5; length: 13; V: TRBV2